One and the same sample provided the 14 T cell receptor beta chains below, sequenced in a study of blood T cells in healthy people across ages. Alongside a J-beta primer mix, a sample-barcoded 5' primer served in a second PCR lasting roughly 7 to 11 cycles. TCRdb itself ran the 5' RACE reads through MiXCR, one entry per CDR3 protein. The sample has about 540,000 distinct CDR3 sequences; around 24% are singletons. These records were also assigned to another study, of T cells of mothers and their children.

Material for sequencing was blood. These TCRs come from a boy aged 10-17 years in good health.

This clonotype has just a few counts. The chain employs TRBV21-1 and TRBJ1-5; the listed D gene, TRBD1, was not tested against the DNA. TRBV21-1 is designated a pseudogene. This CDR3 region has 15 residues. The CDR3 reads CASSKGAHSNQPQHF. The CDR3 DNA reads TGTGCCAGCAGCAAGGGAGCCCATAGCAATCAGCCCCAGCATTTT.

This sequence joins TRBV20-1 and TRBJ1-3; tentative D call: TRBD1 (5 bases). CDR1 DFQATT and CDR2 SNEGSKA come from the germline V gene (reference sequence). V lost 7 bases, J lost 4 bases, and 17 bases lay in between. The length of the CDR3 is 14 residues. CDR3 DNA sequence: TGCAGTGTCCATGGGGGGGTGGAAGGAAACACCATATATTTT. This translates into CSVHGGVEGNTIYF.

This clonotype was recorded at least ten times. CDR3 coding DNA: TGTGCCAGCAGCTTAAAAGATACGCAGTATTTT. Translated, it gives CASSLKDTQYF. This rearrangement joins TRBV11-2 to TRBJ2-3, with unresolved D. The V end lost 2 bases, the J end lost 5 bases, and 2 bases lay between the germline ends. Germline V CDR1 and CDR2: SGHAT, FQNNGV. The CDR3 has 11 residues.

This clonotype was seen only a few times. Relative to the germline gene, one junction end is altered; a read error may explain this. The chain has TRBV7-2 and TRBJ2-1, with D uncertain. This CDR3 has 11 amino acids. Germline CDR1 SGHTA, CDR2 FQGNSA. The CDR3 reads CASSGVNERFF. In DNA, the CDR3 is TGTGCCAGCAGCGGGGTGAATGAGCGGTTCTTC.

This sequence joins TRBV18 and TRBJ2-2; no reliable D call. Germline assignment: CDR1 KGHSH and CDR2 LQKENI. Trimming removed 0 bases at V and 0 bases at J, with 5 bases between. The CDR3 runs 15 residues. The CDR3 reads CASSPPLTNTGELFF. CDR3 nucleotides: TGTGCCAGCTCACCACCGCTTACGAACACCGGGGAGCTGTTTTTT.

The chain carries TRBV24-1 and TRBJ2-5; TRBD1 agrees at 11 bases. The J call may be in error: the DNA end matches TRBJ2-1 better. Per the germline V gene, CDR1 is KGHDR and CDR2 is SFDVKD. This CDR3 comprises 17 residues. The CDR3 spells CATSDTWDRGSLNEQFF. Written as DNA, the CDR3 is TGTGCCACCAGTGATACTTGGGACAGGGGGTCCCTCAATGAGCAGTTCTTC.

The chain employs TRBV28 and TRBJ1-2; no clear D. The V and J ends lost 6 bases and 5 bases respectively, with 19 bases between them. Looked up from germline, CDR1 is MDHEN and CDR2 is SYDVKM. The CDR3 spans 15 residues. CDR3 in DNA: TGTGCCAGCAGCCCGACTCAAACGGCATGGTATGGCTACACCTTC. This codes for CASSPTQTAWYGYTF.

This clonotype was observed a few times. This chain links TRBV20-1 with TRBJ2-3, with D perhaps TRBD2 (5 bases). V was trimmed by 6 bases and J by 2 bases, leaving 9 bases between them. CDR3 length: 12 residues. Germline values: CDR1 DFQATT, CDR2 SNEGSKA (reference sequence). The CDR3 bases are TGCAGTGCAGCACTAGACACAGATACGCAGTATTTT. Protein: CSAALDTDTQYF.

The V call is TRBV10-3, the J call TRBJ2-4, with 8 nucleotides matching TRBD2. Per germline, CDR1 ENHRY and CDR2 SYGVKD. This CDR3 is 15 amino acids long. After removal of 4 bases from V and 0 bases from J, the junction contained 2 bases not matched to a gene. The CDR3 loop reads CAISGSGGAKNIQYF. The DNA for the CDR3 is TGTGCCATCAGTGGCAGCGGGGGAGCCAAAAACATTCAGTACTTC.

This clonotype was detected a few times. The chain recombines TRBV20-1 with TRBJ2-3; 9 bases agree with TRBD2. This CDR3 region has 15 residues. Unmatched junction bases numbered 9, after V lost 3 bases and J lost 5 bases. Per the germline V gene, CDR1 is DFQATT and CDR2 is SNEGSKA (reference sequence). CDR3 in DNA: TGCAGTGCTAGCGGCAAGCGGGGGGAGGAAGATACGCAGTATTTT. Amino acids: CSASGKRGEEDTQYF.

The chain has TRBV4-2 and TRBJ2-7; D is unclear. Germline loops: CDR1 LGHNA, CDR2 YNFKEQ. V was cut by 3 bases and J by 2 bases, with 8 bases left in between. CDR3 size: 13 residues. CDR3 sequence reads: CASSQPPPYEQYF. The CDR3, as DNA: TGTGCCAGCAGCCAGCCCCCCCCCTACGAGCAGTACTTC.

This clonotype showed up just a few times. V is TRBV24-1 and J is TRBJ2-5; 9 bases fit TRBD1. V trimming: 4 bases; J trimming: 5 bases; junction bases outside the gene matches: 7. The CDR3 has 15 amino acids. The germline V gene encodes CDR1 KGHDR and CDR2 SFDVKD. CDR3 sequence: CATSDLGQGEETQYF. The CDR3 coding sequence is TGTGCCACCAGTGACCTGGGACAGGGCGAGGAGACCCAGTACTTC.

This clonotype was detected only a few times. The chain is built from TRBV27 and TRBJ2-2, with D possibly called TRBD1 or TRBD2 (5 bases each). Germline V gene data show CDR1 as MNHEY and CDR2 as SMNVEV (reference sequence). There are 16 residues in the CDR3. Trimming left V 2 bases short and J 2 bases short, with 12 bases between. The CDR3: CASSLEGPANTGELFF. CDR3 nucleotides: TGTGCCAGCAGTTTAGAGGGGCCAGCCAACACCGGGGAGCTGTTTTTT.

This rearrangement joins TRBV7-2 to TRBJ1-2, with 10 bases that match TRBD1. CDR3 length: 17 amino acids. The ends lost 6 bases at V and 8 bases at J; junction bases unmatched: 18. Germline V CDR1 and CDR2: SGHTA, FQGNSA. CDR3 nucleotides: TGTGCCAGCAGGGGATTAGGGACAGGGGCTAGAGGCGGAGGCTACACCTTC. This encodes CASRGLGTGARGGGYTF.